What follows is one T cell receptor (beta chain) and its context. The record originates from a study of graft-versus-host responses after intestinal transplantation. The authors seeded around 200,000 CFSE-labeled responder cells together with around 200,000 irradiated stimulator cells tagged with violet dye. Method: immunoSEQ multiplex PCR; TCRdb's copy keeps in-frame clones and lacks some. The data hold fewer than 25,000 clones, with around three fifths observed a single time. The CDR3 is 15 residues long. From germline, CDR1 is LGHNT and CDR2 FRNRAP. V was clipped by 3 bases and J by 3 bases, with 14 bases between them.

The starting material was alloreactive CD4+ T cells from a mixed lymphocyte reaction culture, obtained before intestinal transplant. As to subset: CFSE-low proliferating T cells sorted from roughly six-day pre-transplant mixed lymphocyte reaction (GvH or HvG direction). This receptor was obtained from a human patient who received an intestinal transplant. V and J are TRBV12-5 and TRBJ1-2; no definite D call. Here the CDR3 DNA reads TGTGCTAGTGGTTTACCCTCCGGGATCCACTATGGCTACACCTTC. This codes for CASGLPSGIHYGYTF.